This T cell receptor (beta chain) was sequenced during a study of response to subunit inactivated influenza vaccine. The table lists this clonotype with a few counts. Antigen: not known. Findings and caveats of the study: After each seasonal influenza vaccination, few new T cells are recruited, the authors suggested.

This CDR3 has 14 amino acids. Germline CDR1 and CDR2: SNHLY and FYNNEI. V was clipped by 6 bases and J by 7 bases; unmatched bases: 3. MiXCR, run by TCRdb on the RT-PCR reads, gives a single entry per CDR3 protein. This table holds over 400,000 distinct CDR3 sequences, roughly 13% found once. The chain recombines TRBV2 with TRBJ1-6, with TRBD1 matching 10 bases. This clonotype was sampled from a man aged 50-60 years who received an inactivated influenza vaccine. The source was PBMCs from blood, collected more than 35 days after vaccination. In DNA, the CDR3 is TGTGCCAGCAGCGGGGACAGGGGCAATTCACCCCTCCACTTT. Its protein is CASSGDRGNSPLHF.